These 28 T cell receptor beta chains share one sample of origin, sequenced in a study of T cell responses to AZD1222 COVID-19 vaccine. The repertoire was sequenced with immunoSEQ multiplex PCR; TCRdb's copy has only in-frame clones and lacks some. Of roughly 150,000 clones listed, around 90% are singletons. The specimen was peripheral blood, collected 28 days after the second AZD1222 dose. The receptors come from an adult who received the AZD1222 COVID-19 vaccine.

The rearrangement uses TRBV11-2 and TRBJ2-7, with D perhaps assigned TRBD1 or TRBD2 (5 bases each). The CDR3 has 14 residues. Per germline, CDR1 SGHAT and CDR2 FQNNGV. The V gene lost 0 bases and the J gene lost 2 bases, with 8 bases spanning the gap. DNA of the CDR3: TGTGCCAGCAGCTTAGAGAGGGGCCCCTACGAGCAGTACTTC. This codes for CASSLERGPYEQYF.

CDR3 amino acids: CASSFRDSLNEQFF. DNA of the CDR3: TGTGCCAGCAGCTTCCGGGACAGCCTCAATGAGCAGTTCTTC. The chain recombines TRBV11-3 with TRBJ2-1; 7 nucleotides agree with TRBD1. Germline loops: CDR1 SGHNT, CDR2 YENEEA. Germline trimming cut 3 bases from V and 6 bases from J; bases unmatched to any gene: 5. The length of the CDR3 is 14 residues.

The chain has TRBV27 and TRBJ2-1; no clear D gene. The CDR3 sequence is 13 residues long. V shed 5 bases and J shed 9 bases, with 14 bases lying between them. CDR1 and CDR2 from the germline V gene are MNHEY and SMNVEV (reference sequence). The CDR3 bases are TGTGCCAGCAGTCCTTCCCCTGGCGGTGAGCAGTTCTTC. This translates into CASSPSPGGEQFF.

The chain carries TRBV7-2 and TRBJ1-5; 7 bases are shared with TRBD1. The CDR3 runs 17 residues. V was pared by 5 bases and J by 5 bases, with 15 bases of the junction left unmatched. Germline values: CDR1 SGHTA, CDR2 FQGNSA. The CDR3 region has the DNA TGTGCCAGCAGCACCAGACAGGGAGTTGGTAGTGATCAGCCCCAGCATTTT. Protein product: CASSTRQGVGSDQPQHF.

This clone was picked up a small number of times. The chain carries TRBV9 and TRBJ2-3; D is tentatively TRBD1 or TRBD2 (5 bases each). The V end lost 0 bases, the J end lost 5 bases, and 13 bases lay between the germline ends. The CDR3 extends over 15 amino acids. Germline CDR1 and CDR2: SGDLS and YYNGEE. The CDR3 reads CASSVGGAPRDTQYF. CDR3 sequence (DNA): TGTGCCAGCAGCGTAGGAGGGGCGCCAAGAGATACGCAGTATTTT.

The V call is TRBV4-2, the J call TRBJ1-3, with 7 bases lining up with TRBD1. The J segment lost 0 bases and the V segment lost 0 bases, leaving 14 bases of the junction unmatched. Looked up from germline, CDR1 is LGHNA and CDR2 is YNFKEQ. This CDR3 has 20 amino acids. This CDR3 is CASSQDTLWGTANSGNTIYF. CDR3 sequence (DNA): TGTGCCAGCAGCCAAGATACTTTGTGGGGGACAGCGAACTCTGGAAACACCATATATTTT.

The genes are TRBV5-1 and TRBJ2-5, with no clear D. The CDR3 extends over 13 amino acids. The V end was cut by 2 bases, the J end by 4 bases, with 9 bases between. Per germline, CDR1 SGHRS and CDR2 YFSETQ. CDR3 bases: TGCGCCAGCAGCTTCGGACCCCCAGAGACCCAGTACTTC. Translating it yields CASSFGPPETQYF.

This sequence joins TRBV5-6 and TRBJ1-2; D possibly corresponds to TRBD1 (5 bases). Trimming took off 2 bases at V and 3 bases at J, with 11 bases between the two ends. The CDR3 covers 14 residues. Germline assignment: CDR1 SGHDT and CDR2 YYEEEE. The CDR3 DNA reads TGTGCCAGCAGCTTTCCCGGGACGGACTATGGCTACACCTTC. Protein product: CASSFPGTDYGYTF.

This clone has only one observation. CDR3 loop: CASSQETGAREQYF. CDR3 bases: TGTGCCAGCAGCCAAGAGACAGGGGCCCGGGAGCAGTACTTC. This sequence joins TRBV14 and TRBJ2-7, with 8 bases identical to TRBD1. Germline CDR1 reads SGHDN; CDR2 reads FVKESK. After removal of 0 bases from V and 7 bases from J, the junction contained 5 bases not matched to a gene. The CDR3 extends over 14 amino acids.

This sequence joins TRBV19 and TRBJ1-5; the match to TRBD1 covers 8 bases. The CDR3 has 16 amino acids. After removal of 6 bases from V and 0 bases from J, the junction contained 7 bases not matched to a gene. CDR1 and CDR2 from the germline V gene are LNHDA and SQIVND (reference sequence). Here the CDR3 DNA reads TGTGCCAGTAGGAAATCCGGGACAGGTAGCAATCAGCCCCAGCATTTT. Translation gives CASRKSGTGSNQPQHF. The full variable domain, completed using reference TRBV19 and TRBJ1-5, is DGGITQSPKYLFRKEGQNVTLSCEQNLNHDAMYWYRQDPGQGLRLIYYSQIVNDFQKGDIAEGYSVSREKKESFPLTVTSAQKNPTAFYLCASRKSGTGSNQPQHFGDGTRLSIL.

The rearrangement uses TRBV2 and TRBJ2-7; D remains unclear. Trimming left V 2 bases short and J 3 bases short, with 5 bases between. Looked up from germline, CDR1 is SNHLY and CDR2 is FYNNEI. The CDR3 runs to 12 residues. This CDR3 reads CASSEHLYEQYF. CDR3 DNA sequence: TGTGCCAGCAGTGAACACCTCTACGAGCAGTACTTC.

V and J are TRBV5-1 and TRBJ2-6, with D uncertain. The ends were cut back, 1 base at V and 2 bases at J, with 4 bases in the middle. Germline values: CDR1 SGHRS, CDR2 YFSETQ. This CDR3 is 14 amino acids long. This chain's CDR3 is CASSLNPGANVLTF. CDR3 sequence (DNA): TGCGCCAGCAGCTTGAACCCTGGGGCCAACGTCCTGACTTTC.

The chain uses TRBV7-9 and TRBJ2-7; D is possibly TRBD1 or TRBD2 (5 bases each). CDR3 size: 14 residues. Trimming took off 5 bases at V and 3 bases at J, with 14 bases between the two ends. Germline lookup yields CDR1 SEHNR and CDR2 FQNEAQ (reference sequence). CDR3 nucleotides: TGTGCCAGCAGCCCCGGGGACGGGGACTACGAGCAGTACTTC. This gives the protein CASSPGDGDYEQYF.

This chain uses TRBV25-1 with TRBJ1-3, with no clear D. The germline V and J ends were trimmed by 0 bases and 4 bases, with 19 bases remaining between them. The CDR3 consists of 18 residues. The germline V gene has CDR1 MGHDK and CDR2 SYGVNS. This CDR3 reads CASSEYSAHLSPGNTIYF. The CDR3 region has the DNA TGTGCCAGCAGTGAATACTCGGCGCACCTCTCCCCCGGAAACACCATATATTTT.

A note on this clone: This sample includes further DNA sequences coding for the same CDR3. V is TRBV7-2 and J is TRBJ2-1; 9 bases map to TRBD2. The CDR3 totals 15 residues. The ends lost 1 base at V and 7 bases at J; junction bases unmatched: 5. CDR1 SGHTA and CDR2 FQGNSA come from the germline V gene. CDR3 nucleotide sequence: TGTGCCAGCAGCTTAGGGCGGGGGGGCGTGAATGAGCAGTTCTTC. Protein product: CASSLGRGGVNEQFF.

The chain joins TRBV18 to TRBJ2-1; 10 nucleotides align to TRBD1. The V segment lost 2 bases and the J segment 14 bases; nucleotides outside the gene matches: 3. This CDR3 contains 12 residues. In germline, CDR1 is KGHSH, CDR2 LQKENI. This CDR3 reads CASSPAGQGEFF. CDR3 nucleotides: TGTGCCAGCTCACCAGCAGGACAGGGGGAGTTCTTC.

The chain combines TRBV2 with TRBJ1-2; no reliable D call. The germline V and J ends were trimmed by 6 bases and 5 bases, with 7 bases remaining between them. CDR1 and CDR2 from the germline V gene are SNHLY and FYNNEI. The CDR3 loop spans 11 amino acids. CDR3 in amino acids: CASRNYYGYTF. CDR3 DNA sequence: TGTGCCAGCAGGAACTATTATGGCTACACCTTC.

The chain uses TRBV4-1 and TRBJ1-2; TRBD1 aligns across 8 bases. This CDR3 contains 15 residues. The ends lost 1 base at V and 1 base at J; junction bases unmatched: 2. Germline-derived CDR1 and CDR2 are MGHRA and YSYEKL. CDR3 in DNA: TGCGCCAGCAGCCAAGGCAGGGGGCTTAACTATGGCTACACCTTC. Amino acids: CASSQGRGLNYGYTF.

This clone has a handful of counts. V usage is TRBV11-3 and J usage is TRBJ2-7, with D uncertain. Germline CDR1 SGHNT, CDR2 YENEEA. This CDR3 region has 14 residues. Trimming shortened V by 2 bases and J by 6 bases, and 14 bases separated the two germline ends. The CDR3 region has the DNA TGTGCCAGCAGCTTAAGTGTTAGGGTTGGCGAGCAGTACTTC. Translation gives CASSLSVRVGEQYF. Looking up the rest from reference TRBV11-3 and TRBJ2-7 gives the full variable domain: EAGVVQSPRYKIIEKKQPVAFWCNPISGHNTLYWYLQNLGQGPELLIRYENEEAVDDSQLPKDRFSAERLKGVDSTLKIQPAELGDSAVYLCASSLSVRVGEQYFGPGTRLTVT.

This chain uses TRBV6-5 with TRBJ1-1, with D uncertain. The V gene's germline CDR1 is MNHEY and CDR2 SVGAGI. This CDR3 comprises 11 residues. V was clipped by 5 bases and J by 10 bases, with 11 bases between them. CDR3: CASSTGVSAFF. The DNA of the CDR3 is TGTGCCAGCAGTACGGGTGTTTCAGCTTTCTTT.

The V call is TRBV6-2 or TRBV6-3, the J call TRBJ2-7, with D perhaps given as TRBD1 or TRBD2 (6 bases each). Germline CDR1 MNHEY, CDR2 SVGEGT. Trimming removed 0 bases at V and 5 bases at J, with 11 bases between. The CDR3 length is 14 residues. As DNA, the CDR3 is TGTGCCAGCAGTTACTCGGTCGGGGGCGACGAGCAGTACTTC. This codes for CASSYSVGGDEQYF.

This rearrangement joins TRBV4-1 to TRBJ1-2, with a weak D call TRBD1 (5 bases). V dropped 1 base and J dropped 6 bases, with 12 bases sitting between them. CDR1 is MGHRA, CDR2 YSYEKL, per germline. This CDR3 spans 14 amino acids. As DNA, the CDR3 is TGCGCCAGCAGCCAAGGGACAAGGGGTAATGGCTACACCTTC. Amino acids: CASSQGTRGNGYTF.

The chain has TRBV4-1 and TRBJ2-7, with D tentatively TRBD1 (6 bases). This CDR3 has 15 residues. Germline CDR1 MGHRA, CDR2 YSYEKL. The V end lost 1 base, the J end lost 0 bases, and 10 bases lay between the germline ends. The CDR3 DNA is TGCGCCAGCAGCCAAGTCGACAGGCCCTCCTACGAGCAGTACTTC. As protein: CASSQVDRPSYEQYF.

The chain employs TRBV4-3 and TRBJ1-4; 10 bases line up with TRBD1. V lost 0 bases to trimming and J lost 7 bases; unmatched junction nucleotides: 5. The CDR3 is 16 amino acids. The germline gives CDR1 LGHNA, CDR2 YSLEER. The CDR3 nucleotides are TGCGCCAGCAGCCAAGATTGGGACAGGGGTTTTGAAAAACTGTTTTTT. Its translation: CASSQDWDRGFEKLFF.

The J gene is TRBJ1-1, the V gene TRBV6-5; a weak D match, TRBD1 (5 bases). Germline CDR1 is MNHEY and CDR2 is SVGAGI. V was shortened by 5 bases and J by 5 bases, with 18 bases between the two germline ends. The CDR3 spans 15 residues. For the CDR3, the DNA is TGTGCCAGCAGTCCTCGGGGTAGGGGTCAGACTGAAGCTTTCTTT. Encoded protein: CASSPRGRGQTEAFF.

The rearrangement links TRBV5-1 to TRBJ1-1; 8 nucleotides agree with TRBD1. Germline lookup yields CDR1 SGHRS and CDR2 YFSETQ. The V and J ends lost 4 bases and 2 bases, in that order; junction bases with no gene match: 4. This CDR3 region has 14 residues. The CDR3 nucleotides are TGCGCCAGCAGCATGACAGGGGTTAACACTGAAGCTTTCTTT. It codes for CASSMTGVNTEAFF.

The J gene is TRBJ2-2, the V gene TRBV6-2 or TRBV6-3; TRBD1 matches 12 bases. In germline, CDR1 is MNHEY, CDR2 SVGEGT. The CDR3 runs to 15 residues. Trimming cost V 7 bases and J 7 bases; bases outside gene matches: 7. The CDR3 sequence: CASNPGQGAGGELFF. In nucleotides, the CDR3 is TGTGCCAGCAACCCGGGACAGGGGGCCGGCGGGGAGCTGTTTTTT.

The chain joins TRBV12-5 to TRBJ1-6; a weak D match, TRBD1 (6 bases). V lost 0 bases and J lost 7, with 13 bases in between. The CDR3 has 16 amino acids. Germline-derived CDR1 and CDR2 are LGHNT and FRNRAP. The CDR3 coding sequence is TGTGCTAGTGGTTTGGTAACCGGGGGCCCAAATTCACCCCTCCACTTT. Amino acid sequence: CASGLVTGGPNSPLHF.